One and the same sample provided the 6 T cell receptor beta chains below, sequenced in a study of blood T cell repertoires in COVID-19. Assay: immunoSEQ multiplex PCR; the TCRdb copy retains only in-frame clones and omits some. The sample lists some 190,000 clones, approximately 84% occurring once. The sample taken for sequencing was peripheral blood. Every receptor here comes from a woman between 70 and 85 years old with active or convalescent COVID-19.

This clone was recorded once. This chain uses TRBV4-1 with TRBJ1-5; D is ambiguous. The CDR3 is 16 amino acids. V was clipped by 0 bases and J by 3 bases, with 12 bases between them. Germline V CDR1 and CDR2: MGHRA, YSYEKL. The CDR3 loop is CASSQDNEEFNQPQHF. The CDR3 region has the DNA TGCGCCAGCAGCCAAGATAATGAGGAGTTCAATCAGCCCCAGCATTTT.

This chain uses TRBV5-1 with TRBJ2-2; TRBD2 agrees at 14 bases. The CDR3 totals 16 residues. V was pared by 4 bases and J by 4 bases, with 3 bases of the junction left unmatched. Germline values: CDR1 SGHRS, CDR2 YFSETQ. The CDR3 here is CASSMGLAGATGELFF. DNA of the CDR3: TGCGCCAGCAGCATGGGACTAGCGGGAGCCACCGGGGAGCTGTTTTTT. The entire variable domain, with the rest obtained from reference TRBV5-1 and TRBJ2-2, is as follows: KAGVTQTPRYLIKTRGQQVTLSCSPISGHRSVSWYQQTPGQGLQFLFEYFSETQRNKGNFPGRFSGRQFSNSRSEMNVSTLELGDSALYLCASSMGLAGATGELFFGEGSRLTVL.

V usage is TRBV6-2 or TRBV6-3 and J usage is TRBJ2-7, with D perhaps TRBD2 (5 bases). Germline V lookup: CDR1 MNHEY, CDR2 SVGEGT. This CDR3 region has 14 residues. With 2 bases removed from V and 1 base from J, the gap between germline ends came to 9 bases. The CDR3 loop reads CASSYDYRSYEQYF. CDR3 coding DNA: TGTGCCAGCAGTTACGACTACCGATCCTACGAGCAGTACTTC.

This clone occurred once. The chain has TRBV5-3 and TRBJ2-7; D perhaps matches TRBD2 (6 bases). TRBV5-3 is an open reading frame whose function is uncertain. This CDR3 region has 16 residues. V was trimmed by 0 bases and J by 5 bases, leaving 18 bases between them. This chain's CDR3 is CARSLAAGKELDEQYF. The CDR3 DNA reads as TGTGCCAGAAGCTTGGCGGCGGGAAAGGAGCTTGACGAGCAGTACTTC.

The rearrangement uses TRBV5-4 and TRBJ2-7; 7 bases fit TRBD2. CDR1 is SGHNT and CDR2 is YYREEE in the germline V gene (reference sequence). With V trimmed by 4 bases and J by 9 bases, 10 bases remained unmatched. CDR3 length: 13 amino acids. The CDR3 DNA follows: TGTGCCAGCAGCCCCGGGGAGGGACGAGTGCAGTACTTC. It codes for CASSPGEGRVQYF.

J is TRBJ2-3 and V is TRBV10-3; D ambiguous. V shed 4 bases and J shed 1 base, with 12 bases lying between them. The CDR3 is made up of 15 amino acids. Per the germline V gene, CDR1 is ENHRY and CDR2 is SYGVKD. This chain's CDR3 is CAISVRASGTDTQYF. The CDR3, as DNA: TGTGCCATCAGTGTAAGAGCAAGCGGCACAGATACGCAGTATTTT.